This TCR beta chain originates from a study of cytomegalovirus exposure and HLA in healthy donors. In the PCR, 60 Vbeta and 13 Jbeta primers were used. Generated by immunoSEQ multiplex PCR, the TCRdb table keeps only in-frame clones and is missing some. In the table there are 100,000 to 150,000 clones, around four fifths of which are singletons. The length of the CDR3 is 13 residues. Germline assignment: CDR1 MNHNY and CDR2 SVGAGI (reference sequence). V was clipped by 6 bases and J by 7 bases; unmatched bases: 5. The chain couples TRBV6-6 to TRBJ1-5; TRBD1 agrees at 8 bases. Sequences were obtained from PBMCs. This clonotype originated in a woman in her 50s in good health and CMV-seropositive. CDR3 sequence (DNA): TGTGCCAGCAGAGACAGGGGAAGGCAGCCCCAGCATTTT. Translated: CASRDRGRQPQHF.